This TCR beta chain emerged from a study of T cell responses to AZD1222 COVID-19 vaccine. Study at large: Second-dose groups at about 4 or about 12 weeks were pooled. Study outcomes and limitations: There were repertoire samples only from the period after the peak T cell response.

As concerns this clone: The antigen is unknown.

The assay was immunoSEQ multiplex PCR, and TCRdb's table has in-frame clones only and misses some. This repertoire shows over 60,000 clones, roughly 87% found once; its top ten account for 20% to 30%. The germline V gene encodes CDR1 MGHRA and CDR2 YSYEKL. The CDR3 length is 15 residues. Between the trimmed V and J ends, which lost 1 base and 8 bases, there was a span of 14 bases. This rearrangement joins TRBV4-1 to TRBJ1-4; D is ambiguous. The clonotype comes from an adult in good health. The material sequenced was peripheral blood, taken on day 0 of AZD1222 vaccination. CDR3 loop: CASSQGTGYSEKLFF. CDR3 nucleotides: TGCGCCAGCAGCCAAGGAACGGGCTACTCCGAAAAACTGTTTTTT.